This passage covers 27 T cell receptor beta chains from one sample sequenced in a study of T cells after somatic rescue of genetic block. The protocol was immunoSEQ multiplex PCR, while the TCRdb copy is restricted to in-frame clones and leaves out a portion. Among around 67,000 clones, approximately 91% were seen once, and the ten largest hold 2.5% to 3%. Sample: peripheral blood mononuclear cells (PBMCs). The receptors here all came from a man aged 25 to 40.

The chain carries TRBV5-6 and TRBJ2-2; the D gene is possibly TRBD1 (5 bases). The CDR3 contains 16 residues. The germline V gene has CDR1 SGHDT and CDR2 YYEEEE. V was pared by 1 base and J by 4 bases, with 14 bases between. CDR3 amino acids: CASSLYRQGGTGELFF. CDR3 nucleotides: TGTGCCAGCAGCTTGTACCGCCAGGGTGGCACCGGGGAGCTGTTTTTT.

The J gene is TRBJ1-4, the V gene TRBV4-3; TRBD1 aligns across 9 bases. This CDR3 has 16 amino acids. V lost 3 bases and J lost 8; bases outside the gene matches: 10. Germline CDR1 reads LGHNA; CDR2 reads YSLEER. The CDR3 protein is CASSQNPGQGREKLFF. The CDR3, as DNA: TGCGCCAGCAGCCAGAACCCGGGACAGGGTCGAGAAAAACTGTTTTTT.

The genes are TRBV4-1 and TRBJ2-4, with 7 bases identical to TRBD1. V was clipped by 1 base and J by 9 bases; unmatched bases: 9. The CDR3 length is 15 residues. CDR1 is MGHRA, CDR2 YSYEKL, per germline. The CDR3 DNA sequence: TGCGCCAGCAGCCAAGCATTTAGGGGGCCTCCCATTCAGTACTTC. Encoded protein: CASSQAFRGPPIQYF.

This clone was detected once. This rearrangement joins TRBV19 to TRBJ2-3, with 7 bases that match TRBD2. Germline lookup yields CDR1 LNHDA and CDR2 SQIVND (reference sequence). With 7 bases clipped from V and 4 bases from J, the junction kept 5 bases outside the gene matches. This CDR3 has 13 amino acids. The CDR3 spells CASNRGESDTQYF. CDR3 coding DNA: TGTGCCAGTAACCGGGGGGAGTCAGATACGCAGTATTTT.

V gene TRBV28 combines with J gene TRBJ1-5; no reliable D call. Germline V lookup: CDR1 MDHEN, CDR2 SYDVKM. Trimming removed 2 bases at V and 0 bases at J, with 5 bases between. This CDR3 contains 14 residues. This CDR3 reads CASSLEYSNQPQHF. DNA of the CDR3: TGTGCCAGCAGTTTAGAGTATAGCAATCAGCCCCAGCATTTT. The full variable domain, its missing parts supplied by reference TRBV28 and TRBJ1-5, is DVKVTQSSRYLVKRTGEKVFLECVQDMDHENMFWYRQDPGLGLRLIYFSYDVKMKEKGDIPEGYSVSREKKERFSLILESASTNQTSMYLCASSLEYSNQPQHFGDGTRLSIL.

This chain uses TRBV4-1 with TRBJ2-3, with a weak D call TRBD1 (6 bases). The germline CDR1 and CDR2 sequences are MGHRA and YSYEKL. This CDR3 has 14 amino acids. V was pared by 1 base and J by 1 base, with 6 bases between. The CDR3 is CASSQAGGTDTQYF. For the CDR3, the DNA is TGCGCCAGCAGCCAAGCAGGGGGCACAGATACGCAGTATTTT.

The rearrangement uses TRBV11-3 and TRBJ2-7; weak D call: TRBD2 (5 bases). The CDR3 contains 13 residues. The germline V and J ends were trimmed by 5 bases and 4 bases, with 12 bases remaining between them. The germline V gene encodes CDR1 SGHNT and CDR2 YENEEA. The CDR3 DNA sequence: TGTGCCAGCAGCCGCGGGCAGCCGTACGAGCAGTACTTC. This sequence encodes CASSRGQPYEQYF.

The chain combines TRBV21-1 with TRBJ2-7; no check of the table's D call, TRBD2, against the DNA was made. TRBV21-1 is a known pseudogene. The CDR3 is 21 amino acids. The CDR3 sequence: CASSKGSVWGLACLAPYEQYF. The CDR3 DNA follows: TGTGCCAGCAGCAAAGGATCAGTCTGGGGACTAGCGTGCTTGGCCCCCTACGAGCAGTACTTC.

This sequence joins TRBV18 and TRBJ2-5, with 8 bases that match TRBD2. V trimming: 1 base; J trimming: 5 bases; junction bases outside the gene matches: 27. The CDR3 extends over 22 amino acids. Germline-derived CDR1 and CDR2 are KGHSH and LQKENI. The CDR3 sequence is CASSPLASNTWRPGGAFETQYF. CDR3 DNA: TGTGCCAGCTCACCACTAGCGTCGAATACTTGGCGCCCCGGGGGGGCTTTCGAGACCCAGTACTTC.

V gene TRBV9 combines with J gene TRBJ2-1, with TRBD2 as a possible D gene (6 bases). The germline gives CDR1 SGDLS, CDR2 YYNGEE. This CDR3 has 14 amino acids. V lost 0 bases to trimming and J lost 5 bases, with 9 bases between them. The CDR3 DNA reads TGTGCCAGCAGCGTAGAGGACTATAACAATGAGCAGTTCTTC. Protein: CASSVEDYNNEQFF.

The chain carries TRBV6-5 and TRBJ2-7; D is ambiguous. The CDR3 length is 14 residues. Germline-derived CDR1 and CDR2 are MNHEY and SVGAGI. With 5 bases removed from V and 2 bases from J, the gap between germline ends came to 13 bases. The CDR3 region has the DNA TGTGCCAGCAGTCCCGGGTCCAAAGCCTACGAGCAGTACTTC. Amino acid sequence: CASSPGSKAYEQYF.

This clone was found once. The CDR3 here is CASKIPRGGDYGEAFF. The CDR3 DNA reads TGTGCCAGCAAAATTCCCCGGGGGGGGGATTATGGTGAAGCTTTCTTT. This chain joins TRBV6-6 and TRBJ1-1, with D perhaps matching TRBD1 (5 bases). V lost 7 bases to trimming and J lost 7 bases, with 25 bases between them. The CDR3 totals 16 residues. The V gene's germline CDR1 is MNHNY and CDR2 SVGAGI (reference sequence).

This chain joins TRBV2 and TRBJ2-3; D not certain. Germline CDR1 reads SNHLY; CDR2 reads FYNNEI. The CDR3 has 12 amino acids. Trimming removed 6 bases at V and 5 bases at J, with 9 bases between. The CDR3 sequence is CASRGIEDTQYF. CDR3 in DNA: TGTGCCAGCAGAGGGATCGAAGATACGCAGTATTTT.

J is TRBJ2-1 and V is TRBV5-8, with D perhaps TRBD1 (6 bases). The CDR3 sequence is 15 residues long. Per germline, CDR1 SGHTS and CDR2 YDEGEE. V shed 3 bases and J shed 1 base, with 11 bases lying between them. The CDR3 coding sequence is TGTGCCAGCAGCTCAGGGGTCTCTTCCTACAATGAGCAGTTCTTC. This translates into CASSSGVSSYNEQFF. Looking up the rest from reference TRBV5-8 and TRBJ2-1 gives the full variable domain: EAGVTQSPTHLIKTRGQQATLRCSPISGHTSVYWYQQALGLGLQFLLWYDEGEERNRGNFPPRFSGRQFPNYSSELNVNALELEDSALYLCASSSGVSSYNEQFFGPGTRLTVL.

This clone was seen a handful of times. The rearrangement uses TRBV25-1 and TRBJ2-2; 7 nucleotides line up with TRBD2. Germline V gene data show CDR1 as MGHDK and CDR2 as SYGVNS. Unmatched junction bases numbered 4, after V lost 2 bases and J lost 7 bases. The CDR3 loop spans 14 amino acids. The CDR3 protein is CASSEGLAVGELFF. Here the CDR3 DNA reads TGTGCCAGCAGTGAAGGCCTAGCGGTCGGGGAGCTGTTTTTT.

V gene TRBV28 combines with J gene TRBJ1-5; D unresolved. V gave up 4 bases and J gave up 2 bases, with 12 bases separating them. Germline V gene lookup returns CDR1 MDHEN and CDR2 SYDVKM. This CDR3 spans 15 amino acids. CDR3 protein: CASSSAGTGNQPQHF. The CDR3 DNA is TGTGCCAGCAGTTCAGCGGGTACGGGCAATCAGCCCCAGCATTTT.

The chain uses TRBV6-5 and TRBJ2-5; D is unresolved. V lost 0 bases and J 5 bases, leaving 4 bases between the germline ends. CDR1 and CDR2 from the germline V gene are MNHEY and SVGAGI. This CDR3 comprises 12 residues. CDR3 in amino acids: CASSYSSETQYF. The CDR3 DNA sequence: TGTGCCAGCAGTTACTCATCGGAGACCCAGTACTTC.

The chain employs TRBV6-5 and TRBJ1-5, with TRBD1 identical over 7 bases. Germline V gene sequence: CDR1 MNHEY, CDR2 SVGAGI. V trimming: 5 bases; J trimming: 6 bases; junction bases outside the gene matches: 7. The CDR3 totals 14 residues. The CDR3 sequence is CASSTTGIGQPQHF. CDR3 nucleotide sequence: TGTGCCAGCAGTACGACAGGGATCGGTCAGCCCCAGCATTTT.

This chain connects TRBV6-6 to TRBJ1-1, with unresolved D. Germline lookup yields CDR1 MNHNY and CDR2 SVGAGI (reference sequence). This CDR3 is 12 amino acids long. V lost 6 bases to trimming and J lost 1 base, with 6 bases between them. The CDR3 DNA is TGTGCCAGCAGGGTCAGGAACACTGAAGCTTTCTTT. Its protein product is CASRVRNTEAFF.

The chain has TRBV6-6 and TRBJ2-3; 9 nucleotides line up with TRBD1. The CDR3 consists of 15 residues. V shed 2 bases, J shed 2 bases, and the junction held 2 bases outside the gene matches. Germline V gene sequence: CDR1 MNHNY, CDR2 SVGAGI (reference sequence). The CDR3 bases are TGTGCCAGCAGTTACACAGGGGGCCTCACAGATACGCAGTATTTT. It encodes CASSYTGGLTDTQYF.

The CDR3 DNA reads as TGTGCCAGCAGCGGTACGAACGGGAGGATCACAGATACGCAGTATTTT. Amino acid sequence: CASSGTNGRITDTQYF. This sequence joins TRBV9 and TRBJ2-3; 7 bases align to TRBD2. Germline V CDR1 and CDR2: SGDLS, YYNGEE. This CDR3 has 16 amino acids. Unmatched junction bases numbered 9, after V lost 3 bases and J lost 2 bases. Looking up the rest from reference TRBV9 and TRBJ2-3 gives the full variable domain: DSGVTQTPKHLITATGQRVTLRCSPRSGDLSVYWYQQSLDQGLQFLIQYYNGEERAKGNILERFSAQQFPDLHSELNLSSLELGDSALYFCASSGTNGRITDTQYFGPGTRLTVL.

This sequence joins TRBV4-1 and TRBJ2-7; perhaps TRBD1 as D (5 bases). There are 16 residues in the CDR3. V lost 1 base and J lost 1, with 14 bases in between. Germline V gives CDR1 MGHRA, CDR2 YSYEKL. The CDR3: CASSQGRGRDSYEQYF. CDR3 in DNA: TGCGCCAGCAGCCAAGGGCGCGGCAGGGATTCCTACGAGCAGTACTTC.

The CDR3 loop is CASTPRRPGPFVLTF. The CDR3 region has the DNA TGTGCCAGTACCCCCAGGAGGCCGGGTCCTTTCGTCCTGACTTTC. The gene calls are TRBV19 and TRBJ2-6; D possibly corresponds to TRBD2 (5 bases). CDR3 length: 15 residues. Germline CDR1 and CDR2: LNHDA and SQIVND (reference sequence). Trimming removed 7 bases from V and 12 bases from J, with 22 bases in between.

CDR3 residues: CASSGLAGYNEQFF. The CDR3 region has the DNA TGTGCCAGCAGCGGACTAGCGGGATACAATGAGCAGTTCTTC. The chain employs TRBV7-6 and TRBJ2-1, with TRBD2 matching over 12 bases. The CDR3 consists of 14 residues. Trimming removed 5 bases from V and 4 bases from J; junction bases left unmatched: 0. Germline values: CDR1 SGHVS, CDR2 FNYEAQ.

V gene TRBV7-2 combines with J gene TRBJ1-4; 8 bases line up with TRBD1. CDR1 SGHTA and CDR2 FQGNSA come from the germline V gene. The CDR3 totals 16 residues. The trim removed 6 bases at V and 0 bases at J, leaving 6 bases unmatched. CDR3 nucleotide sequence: TGTGCCAGCAGTTACAGGGGGGTTGCAACTAATGAAAAACTGTTTTTT. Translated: CASSYRGVATNEKLFF.

In DNA form, the CDR3 reads TGTGCCAGTAGTAATCTCGGGCCCCAGCATTTT. Translation gives CASSNLGPQHF. This rearrangement joins TRBV19 to TRBJ1-5; no firm D call. The CDR3 totals 11 residues. Germline V lookup: CDR1 LNHDA, CDR2 SQIVND (reference sequence). With 4 bases removed from V and 9 bases from J, the gap between germline ends came to 7 bases.

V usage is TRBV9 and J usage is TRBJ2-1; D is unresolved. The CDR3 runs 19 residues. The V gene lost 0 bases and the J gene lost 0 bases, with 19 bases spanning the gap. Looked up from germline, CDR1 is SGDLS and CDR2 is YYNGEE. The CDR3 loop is CASSVGPAATQSSYNEQFF. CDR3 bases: TGTGCCAGCAGCGTAGGCCCAGCTGCCACCCAGAGCTCCTACAATGAGCAGTTCTTC.